Below are 3 T cell receptor beta chains sequenced from a single sample in a study of OX40 agonist ivuxolimab in advanced cancers. Sequencing was performed with immunoSEQ multiplex PCR; in TCRdb, only in-frame clones are kept and a portion is missing. The sample holds some 94,000 clones, roughly 90% seen once. This specimen consisted of CD4+ or CD8+ T cells sorted from blood, obtained in a trial of the OX40 agonist ivuxolimab. Receptor source: an adult with an advanced solid tumor such as melanoma, head and neck, liver or kidney cancer.

The chain has TRBV5-1 and TRBJ1-4, with 10 bases identical to TRBD1. Germline-derived CDR1 and CDR2 are SGHRS and YFSETQ. This CDR3 contains 15 residues. Unmatched junction bases numbered 6, after V lost 3 bases and J lost 7 bases. The CDR3 DNA follows: TGCGCCAGCAGCTCGACAGGGGGCCGGTTTGAAAAACTGTTTTTT. Its translation: CASSSTGGRFEKLFF.

The rearrangement uses TRBV7-2 and TRBJ2-5; TRBD2 is a possible D gene (6 bases). Germline V lookup: CDR1 SGHTA, CDR2 FQGNSA. The CDR3 spans 14 residues. V shed 4 bases and J shed 2 bases, with 11 bases lying between them. In nucleotides, the CDR3 is TGTGCCAGCAGCTCTGTCGGAGGGCAAGAGACCCAGTACTTC. This gives the protein CASSSVGGQETQYF.

The CDR3 sequence: CASSFSAPTLFTGNTIYF. In DNA form, the CDR3 reads TGTGCCAGCTCTTTTTCAGCGCCTACCTTATTCACTGGAAACACCATATATTTT. This rearrangement joins TRBV18 to TRBJ1-3; no firm D call. This CDR3 contains 18 residues. V dropped 6 bases and J dropped 2 bases, with 23 bases sitting between them. From germline, CDR1 is KGHSH and CDR2 LQKENI.